This TCR beta chain was obtained from a study of beta chain features in type 1 diabetes. Turning to the study itself: There were some 100,000,000 sorted cells examined across all samples.

Concerning this clone: Its matching antigen is unknown.

The CDR3 has 12 amino acids. The ends were cut back, 3 bases at V and 5 bases at J, with 7 bases in the middle. Germline V gene lookup returns CDR1 SEHNR and CDR2 FQNEAQ (reference sequence). All of the isolated RNA was reverse transcribed, so expressed TCRB transcripts were sequenced. Sequencing was performed with immunoSEQ multiplex PCR; in TCRdb, only in-frame clones are kept and a portion is missing. The top ten hold under 0.45% of the sample, which has 140,000 to 150,000 clones, 40% to 55% seen once. Findings and caveats of the study: Relative to healthy donors, patients appeared to have naive, central memory and Treg TCRB repertoires that were more similar.

The sequence was collected from a man aged 18-30 years in good health. This chain joins TRBV7-9 and TRBJ2-5, with D uncertain. Sequenced: Tregs from blood. CDR3 amino acids: CASSFTLETQYF. In DNA, the CDR3 is TGTGCCAGCAGCTTTACTTTGGAGACCCAGTACTTC.